This T cell receptor (beta chain) was sequenced in a study of post-analysis software for immune sequencing data. Notes on the study in general: Normalized Chao1 diversity was significantly reduced in patients versus controls. Controls had lower frequencies than patients of five or six TRBV segments, which included TRBV5-6, TRBV5-1 and TRBV20-1.

Each TCR beta cDNA library carried unique molecular identifiers. TCRdb passed the PCR reads through MiXCR, listing each CDR3 protein once. The data contain hundreds of thousands of distinct CDR3 sequences, 55% to 60% of them singletons. About this clonotype: Its antigen is undetermined.

The CDR3 runs 15 residues. Trimming cost V 0 bases and J 4 bases; bases outside gene matches: 7. Germline assignment: CDR1 SGHRS and CDR2 YFSETQ. The sequence was obtained from a girl aged 2 to 10 with multiple sclerosis. The sequencing input was blood. V gene TRBV5-1 combines with J gene TRBJ2-7, with TRBD2 matching over 7 bases. CDR3 loop: CASSLAPGGEYEQYF. The CDR3 DNA sequence: TGCGCCAGCAGCTTGGCCCCGGGAGGAGAGTACGAGCAGTACTTC.